This TCR beta chain was recovered during a study of shared T cell receptors in the human thymus. Assay: immunoSEQ multiplex PCR; the TCRdb copy retains only in-frame clones and omits some. The table records under 450,000 clones, just under 95% of them present only once. The CDR3 has 14 amino acids. Germline-derived CDR1 and CDR2 are MNHEY and SVGAGI. The germline V and J ends were trimmed by 2 bases and 3 bases, with 10 bases remaining between them. This clonotype was obtained from a human donor. The sample comprised thymocytes. This chain uses TRBV6-5 with TRBJ1-2; D may be TRBD1 (6 bases). In DNA, the CDR3 is TGTGCCAGCAGTTACAAACAGGGCGACTATGGCTACACCTTC. Amino acids: CASSYKQGDYGYTF.